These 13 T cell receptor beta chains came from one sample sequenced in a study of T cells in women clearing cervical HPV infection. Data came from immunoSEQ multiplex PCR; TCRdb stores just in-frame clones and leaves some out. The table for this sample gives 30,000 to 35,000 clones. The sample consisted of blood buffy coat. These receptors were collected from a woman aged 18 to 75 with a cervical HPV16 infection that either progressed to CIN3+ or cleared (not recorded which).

The CDR3 DNA, read in part, is TGTGCCACCAGTGTTCTTAGCGGCGGGGGGACCGGGGAG. This sequence encodes CATSVLSGGGTGE. The complete CDR3 sequence is CATSVLSGGGTGELFF. This chain uses TRBV19 with TRBJ2-2; TRBD2 aligns across 8 bases. The missing CDR3 end, 3 residues past where the read stops, is filled in from the germline J gene. Germline trimming cut 10 bases from V and 5 bases from J; bases unmatched to any gene: 15. CDR1 LNHDA and CDR2 SQIVND come from the germline V gene (reference sequence). The CDR3 consists of 16 residues.

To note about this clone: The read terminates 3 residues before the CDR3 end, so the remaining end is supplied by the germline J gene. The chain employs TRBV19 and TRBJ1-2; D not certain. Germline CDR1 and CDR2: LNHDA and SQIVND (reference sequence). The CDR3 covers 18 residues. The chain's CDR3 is CASSIALAGEVVYNDYTF. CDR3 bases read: TGTGCCAGTAGTATAGCACTAGCGGGAGAGGTGGTGTACAATGAC.

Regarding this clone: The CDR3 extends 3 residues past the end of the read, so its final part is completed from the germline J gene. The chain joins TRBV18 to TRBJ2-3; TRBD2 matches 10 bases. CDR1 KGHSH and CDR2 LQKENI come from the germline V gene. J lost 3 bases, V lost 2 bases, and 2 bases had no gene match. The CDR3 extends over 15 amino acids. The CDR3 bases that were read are TGTGCCAGCTCACCAGTTAGCGGGAGGACAGATACG. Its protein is CASSPVSGRTDT. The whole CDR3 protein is CASSPVSGRTDTQYF.

The DNA read from the CDR3 is TGTGCCAGCAGCTTAAACGGAGACAGTAGTGGC. This encodes CASSLNGDSSG. The complete CDR3 sequence is CASSLNGDSSGYTF. The V gene is TRBV7-3, the J gene TRBJ1-2, with D perhaps matching TRBD1 (5 bases). The CDR3 goes on 3 residues after the read ends, and that part is filled in from the germline J gene. Germline loops: CDR1 SGHTA, CDR2 FQGTGA. Trimming removed 1 base at V and 7 bases at J, with 13 bases between. The CDR3 is 14 residues long.

CDR3 DNA (partial): TGTGCCAGTAGTTTACGACAGCGGGAGGTTGAAAAA. Amino acids: CASSLRQREVEK. The entire CDR3 is CASSLRQREVEKLFF. The chain couples TRBV19 to TRBJ1-4; D may be TRBD1 (5 bases). With the read ending 3 residues before the CDR3 end, the germline J gene is used to fill in that end. V lost 5 bases and J 7 bases, leaving 17 bases between the germline ends. Germline V CDR1 and CDR2: LNHDA, SQIVND (reference sequence). This CDR3 has 15 amino acids.

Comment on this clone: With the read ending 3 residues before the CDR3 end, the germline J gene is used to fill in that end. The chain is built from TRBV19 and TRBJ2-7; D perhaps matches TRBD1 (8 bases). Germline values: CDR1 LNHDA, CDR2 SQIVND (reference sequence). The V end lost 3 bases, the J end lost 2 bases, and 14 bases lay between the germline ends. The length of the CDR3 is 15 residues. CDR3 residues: CASSMGGTGTYEQYF. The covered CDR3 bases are TGTGCCAGTAGTATGGGGGGGACAGGAACCTACGAG.

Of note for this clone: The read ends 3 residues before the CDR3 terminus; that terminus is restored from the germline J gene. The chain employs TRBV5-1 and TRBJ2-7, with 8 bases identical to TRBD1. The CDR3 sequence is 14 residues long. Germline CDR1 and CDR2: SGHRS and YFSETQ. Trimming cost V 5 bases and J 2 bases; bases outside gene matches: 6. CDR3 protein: CASRGRQGPYEQYF. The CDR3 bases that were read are TGCGCCAGCAGAGGTCGACAGGGGCCCTACGAG.

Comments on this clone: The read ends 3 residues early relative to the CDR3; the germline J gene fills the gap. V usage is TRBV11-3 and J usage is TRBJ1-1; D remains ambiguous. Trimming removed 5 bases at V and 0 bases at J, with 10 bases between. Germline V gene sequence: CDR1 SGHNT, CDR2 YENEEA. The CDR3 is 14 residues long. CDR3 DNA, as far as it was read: TGTGCCAGCAGCCCAGGAGGAATGAACACTGAA. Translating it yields CASSPGGMNTE. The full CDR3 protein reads CASSPGGMNTEAFF.

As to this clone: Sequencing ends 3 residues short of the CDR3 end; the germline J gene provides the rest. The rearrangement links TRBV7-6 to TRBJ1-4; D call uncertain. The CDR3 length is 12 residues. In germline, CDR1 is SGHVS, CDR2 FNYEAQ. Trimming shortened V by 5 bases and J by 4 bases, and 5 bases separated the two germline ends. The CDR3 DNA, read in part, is TGTGCCAGCAGCAGGGTTAATGAAAAA. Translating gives CASSRVNEK. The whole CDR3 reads CASSRVNEKLFF.

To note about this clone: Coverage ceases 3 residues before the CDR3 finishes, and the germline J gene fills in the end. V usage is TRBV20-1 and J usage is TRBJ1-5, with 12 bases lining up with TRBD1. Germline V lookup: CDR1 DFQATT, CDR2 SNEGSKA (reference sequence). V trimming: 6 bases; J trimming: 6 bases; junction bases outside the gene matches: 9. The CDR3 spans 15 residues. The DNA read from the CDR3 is TGCAGTGCAACCGCGGGGACAGGGGGCACTCAGCCC. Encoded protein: CSATAGTGGTQP. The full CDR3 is CSATAGTGGTQPQHF.

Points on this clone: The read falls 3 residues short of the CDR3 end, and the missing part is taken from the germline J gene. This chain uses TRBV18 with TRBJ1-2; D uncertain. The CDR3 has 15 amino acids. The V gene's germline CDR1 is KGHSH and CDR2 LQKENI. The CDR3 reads CASSPAGVITNDYTF. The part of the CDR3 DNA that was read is TGTGCCAGCTCACCAGCGGGAGTCATCACGAATGAC.

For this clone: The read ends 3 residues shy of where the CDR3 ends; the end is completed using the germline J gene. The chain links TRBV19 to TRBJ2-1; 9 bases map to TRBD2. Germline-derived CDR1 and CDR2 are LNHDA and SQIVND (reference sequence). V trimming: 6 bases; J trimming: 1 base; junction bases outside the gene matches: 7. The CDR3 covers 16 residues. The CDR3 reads CASRPSGALSYNEQFF. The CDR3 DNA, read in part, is TGTGCCAGTAGACCTAGCGGGGCCCTTTCCTACAATGAG.

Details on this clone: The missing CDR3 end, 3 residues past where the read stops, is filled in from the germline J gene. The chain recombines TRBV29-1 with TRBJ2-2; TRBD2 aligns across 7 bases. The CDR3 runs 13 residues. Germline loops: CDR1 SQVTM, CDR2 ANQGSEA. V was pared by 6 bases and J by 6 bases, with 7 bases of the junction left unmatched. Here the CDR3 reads CSVERDRPGELFF. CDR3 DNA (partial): TGCAGCGTGGAGCGGGACCGACCCGGGGAG.